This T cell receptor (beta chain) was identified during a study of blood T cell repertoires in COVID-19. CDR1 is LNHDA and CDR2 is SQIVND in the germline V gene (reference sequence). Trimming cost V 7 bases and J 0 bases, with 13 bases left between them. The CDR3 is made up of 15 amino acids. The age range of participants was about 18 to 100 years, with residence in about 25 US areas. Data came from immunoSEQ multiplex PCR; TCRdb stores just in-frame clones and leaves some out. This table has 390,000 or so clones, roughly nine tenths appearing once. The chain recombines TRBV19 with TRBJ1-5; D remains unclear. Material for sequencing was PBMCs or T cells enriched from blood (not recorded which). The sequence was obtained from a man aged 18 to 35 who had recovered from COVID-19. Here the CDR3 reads CASTPQDISNQPQHF. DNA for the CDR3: TGTGCCAGTACCCCCCAAGACATTAGCAATCAGCCCCAGCATTTT.